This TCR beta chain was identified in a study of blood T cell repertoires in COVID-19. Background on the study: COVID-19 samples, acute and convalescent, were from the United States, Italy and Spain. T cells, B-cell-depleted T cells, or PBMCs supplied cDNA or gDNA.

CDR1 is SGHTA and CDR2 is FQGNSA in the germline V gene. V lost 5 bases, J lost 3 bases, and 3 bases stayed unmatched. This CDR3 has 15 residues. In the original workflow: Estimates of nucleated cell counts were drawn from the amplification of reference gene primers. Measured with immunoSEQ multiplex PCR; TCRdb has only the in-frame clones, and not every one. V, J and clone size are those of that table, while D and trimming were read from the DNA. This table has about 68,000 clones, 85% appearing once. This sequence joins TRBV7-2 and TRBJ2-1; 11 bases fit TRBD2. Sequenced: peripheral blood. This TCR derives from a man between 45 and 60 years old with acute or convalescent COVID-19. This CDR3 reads CASSVTSGVYNEQFF. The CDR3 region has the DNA TGTGCCAGCAGCGTGACTAGCGGGGTCTACAATGAGCAGTTCTTC.